A single sample gave rise to the 23 T cell receptor beta chains below, sequenced in a study of long-term antiretroviral therapy in people with HIV. An immunoSEQ assay, version v3.0, was performed at survey level. TCRdb's table, derived via immunoSEQ multiplex PCR, lists solely in-frame clones and lacks some. The data hold about 16,000 clones, with 77% observed a single time. The sequencing here drew on unsorted PBMCs, taken 2.1 years after starting antiretroviral therapy. The receptors were gathered from a man between 40 and 49 years old with HIV.

This chain joins TRBV29-1 and TRBJ2-1; 11 bases agree with TRBD2. CDR3 length equals 15 residues. V gave up 8 bases and J gave up 3 bases; unmatched junction bases: 9. Germline values: CDR1 SQVTM, CDR2 ANQGSEA. The CDR3 here is CSSSGGPLSYNEQFF. The CDR3 DNA follows: TGCAGCTCTAGCGGGGGGCCATTGAGCTACAATGAGCAGTTCTTC.

The CDR3 region has the DNA TGTGCCAGACTCCGTAACAGACCCCTCAATGAGCAGTTCTTC. This encodes CARLRNRPLNEQFF. J is TRBJ2-1 and V is TRBV7-3; unclear D gene. Germline-derived CDR1 and CDR2 are SGHTA and FQGTGA. The CDR3 has 14 residues. Trimming took off 9 bases at V and 6 bases at J, with 18 bases between the two ends.

The chain links TRBV30 to TRBJ1-1, with unresolved D. The CDR3 consists of 12 residues. CDR1 and CDR2 from the germline V gene are GTSNPN and SVGIG (reference sequence). V was trimmed by 6 bases and J by 1 base, leaving 9 bases between them. Written as DNA, the CDR3 is TGTGCCTGCTCATTCGGGAACACTGAAGCTTTCTTT. Amino acids: CACSFGNTEAFF.

The rearrangement links TRBV29-1 to TRBJ1-1; TRBD1 agrees at 7 bases. CDR3 length equals 11 residues. Trimming removed 5 bases from V and 4 bases from J; junction bases left unmatched: 1. Germline V gives CDR1 SQVTM, CDR2 ANQGSEA. The CDR3 sequence: CSVPGGTEAFF. The DNA for the CDR3 is TGCAGCGTTCCAGGGGGCACTGAAGCTTTCTTT.

V and J are TRBV5-1 and TRBJ2-1; D may be TRBD2 (5 bases). CDR1 SGHRS and CDR2 YFSETQ come from the germline V gene. There are 14 residues in the CDR3. V lost 7 bases, J lost 0 bases, and 11 bases lay in between. CDR3 amino acids: CASQPGDSYNEQFF. The DNA for the CDR3 is TGCGCCAGCCAGCCCGGGGACTCCTACAATGAGCAGTTCTTC. The whole variable domain, remainder taken from reference TRBV5-1 and TRBJ2-1, is KAGVTQTPRYLIKTRGQQVTLSCSPISGHRSVSWYQQTPGQGLQFLFEYFSETQRNKGNFPGRFSGRQFSNSRSEMNVSTLELGDSALYLCASQPGDSYNEQFFGPGTRLTVL.

The chain has TRBV29-1 and TRBJ1-2; D perhaps matches TRBD1 (5 bases). CDR1 and CDR2 (germline): SQVTM, ANQGSEA. This CDR3 spans 16 amino acids. The germline V and J ends were trimmed by 3 bases and 0 bases, with 17 bases remaining between them. CDR3 nucleotide sequence: TGCAGCGTTGATGGGGCACAACTCCCGTCTAACTATGGCTACACCTTC. It specifies CSVDGAQLPSNYGYTF.

This clone was counted once. The rearrangement uses TRBV5-1 and TRBJ2-2, with D perhaps matching TRBD2 (5 bases). The CDR3 consists of 18 residues. The V end was cut by 3 bases, the J end by 0 bases, with 18 bases between. The V gene's germline CDR1 is SGHRS and CDR2 YFSETQ. The CDR3: CASSSTAPSGTNTGELFF. The CDR3 DNA is TGCGCCAGCAGCTCTACCGCCCCATCCGGGACGAACACCGGGGAGCTGTTTTTT.

The chain is built from TRBV27 and TRBJ1-1; tentative D call: TRBD1 (5 bases). Trimming removed 5 bases at V and 1 base at J, with 8 bases between. The CDR3 covers 13 residues. Germline V gives CDR1 MNHEY, CDR2 SMNVEV (reference sequence). The CDR3: CASSVTGNTEAFF. For the CDR3, the DNA is TGTGCCAGCAGTGTTACAGGGAACACTGAAGCTTTCTTT.

This chain joins TRBV10-3 and TRBJ2-6, with 8 bases aligning to TRBD2. CDR3 size: 18 residues. CDR1 is ENHRY, CDR2 SYGVKD, per germline. J lost 0 bases, V lost 10 bases, and 14 bases had no gene match. The chain's CDR3 is CATQGSGGLFSGANVLTF. DNA of the CDR3: TGTGCCACCCAGGGCAGCGGGGGCCTCTTCTCTGGGGCCAACGTCCTGACTTTC.

The chain joins TRBV10-3 to TRBJ1-4; TRBD1 is a possible D gene (5 bases). From germline, CDR1 is ENHRY and CDR2 SYGVKD. Trimming left V 4 bases short and J 5 bases short, with 11 bases between. The CDR3 length is 14 residues. The CDR3 region is CAISVAGPNEKLFF. The CDR3 DNA sequence: TGTGCCATCAGTGTGGCAGGGCCGAATGAAAAACTGTTTTTT.

V usage is TRBV6-5 and J usage is TRBJ2-2; D may be TRBD2 (6 bases). CDR3 length equals 14 residues. Between the trimmed V and J ends, which lost 2 bases and 3 bases, there was a span of 7 bases. The germline V gene encodes CDR1 MNHEY and CDR2 SVGAGI. This chain's CDR3 is CASSYGRYTGELFF. DNA of the CDR3: TGTGCCAGCAGTTACGGGAGGTACACCGGGGAGCTGTTTTTT.

A few counts support this clone. J is TRBJ2-1 and V is TRBV27; the match to TRBD1 covers 7 bases. Germline V gene lookup returns CDR1 MNHEY and CDR2 SMNVEV (reference sequence). After removal of 6 bases from V and 4 bases from J, the junction contained 3 bases not matched to a gene. The CDR3 extends over 13 amino acids. Written as DNA, the CDR3 is TGTGCCAGCAGGGACAGGTCTTACAATGAGCAGTTCTTC. Translating gives CASRDRSYNEQFF.

The chain is built from TRBV19 and TRBJ2-7; 8 bases match TRBD1. V was clipped by 5 bases and J by 2 bases; unmatched bases: 8. The CDR3 is 15 residues long. The germline V gene has CDR1 LNHDA and CDR2 SQIVND (reference sequence). The CDR3 DNA follows: TGTGCCAGTAGTCCAGGGACAGGTAGTACCTACGAGCAGTACTTC. The encoded protein is CASSPGTGSTYEQYF.

Only a few counts were recorded for this clone. V is TRBV30 and J is TRBJ2-7, with a tentative D call TRBD2 (5 bases). The length of the CDR3 is 14 residues. The germline V gene encodes CDR1 GTSNPN and CDR2 SVGIG (reference sequence). V lost 1 base and J lost 0, with 10 bases in between. CDR3 loop: CAWSGGYSSYEQYF. The DNA of the CDR3 is TGTGCCTGGAGTGGCGGGTACAGCTCCTACGAGCAGTACTTC.

The chain recombines TRBV9 with TRBJ2-7, with 9 nucleotides matching TRBD1. J gave up 7 bases and V 4 bases, and 6 bases lay outside the gene matches. From germline, CDR1 is SGDLS and CDR2 YYNGEE. The CDR3 length is 13 residues. CDR3 sequence reads: CASSYGTGHEQYF. Written as DNA, the CDR3 is TGTGCCAGCAGCTATGGGACAGGGCATGAGCAGTACTTC.

This sequence joins TRBV5-8 and TRBJ1-6; D not resolved. The germline CDR1 and CDR2 sequences are SGHTS and YDEGEE. Between the trimmed V and J ends, which lost 1 base and 9 bases, there was a span of 20 bases. The CDR3 sequence is 17 residues long. Here the CDR3 reads CASSLRSVHVVSSPLHF. Written as DNA, the CDR3 is TGTGCCAGCAGCTTGCGGTCTGTTCATGTGGTCAGTTCACCCCTCCACTTT.

The chain links TRBV10-3 to TRBJ1-2, with D possibly TRBD1 on 6 matching bases. With 6 bases removed from V and 4 bases from J, the gap between germline ends came to 18 bases. The V gene's germline CDR1 is ENHRY and CDR2 SYGVKD. The CDR3 has 15 residues. The CDR3 DNA reads as TGTGCCATCAGGGACTCAGGGGACTCTTCCTATGGCTACACCTTC. Translation: CAIRDSGDSSYGYTF.

The table lists this clone with a few counts. CDR3 DNA sequence: TGCGCCAGCAGCCAAGTGGGGGGGGTAGCGGAAAAACTGTTTTTT. Translation: CASSQVGGVAEKLFF. The chain recombines TRBV4-1 with TRBJ1-4; possibly TRBD1 for D (5 bases). The CDR3 loop spans 15 amino acids. V was pared by 1 base and J by 8 bases, with 14 bases between. The germline V gene has CDR1 MGHRA and CDR2 YSYEKL.

The chain links TRBV4-2 to TRBJ2-3; TRBD1 aligns across 9 bases. The junction had 3 bases not matched to a gene; V was cut back by 3 bases and J by 2 bases. The CDR3 consists of 15 residues. Germline CDR1 reads LGHNA; CDR2 reads YNFKEQ. The CDR3 region is CASSQGQGSTDTQYF. The CDR3 DNA is TGTGCCAGCAGCCAGGGACAGGGATCCACAGATACGCAGTATTTT.

This chain connects TRBV12-5 to TRBJ2-1; TRBD2 matches 8 bases. Trimming took 3 bases from V and 9 from J; bases not matched to a gene: 13. CDR3 size: 16 residues. Per the germline V gene, CDR1 is LGHNT and CDR2 is FRNRAP. CDR3 coding DNA: TGTGCTAGTGGTTTCTCTGAGCGGGGGAGGTGGGGTGAGCAGTTCTTC. It is translated as CASGFSERGRWGEQFF.

This clone has a single count. V usage is TRBV6-5 and J usage is TRBJ2-3; TRBD2 might be the D (6 bases). There are 15 residues in the CDR3. Germline V gene lookup returns CDR1 MNHEY and CDR2 SVGAGI. The V end lost 8 bases, the J end lost 0 bases, and 15 bases lay between the germline ends. CDR3 coding DNA: TGTGCCAGCTCTCCAGGAGGGCTTAGCACAGATACGCAGTATTTT. It codes for CASSPGGLSTDTQYF.

V usage is TRBV27 and J usage is TRBJ1-1; no clear D. This CDR3 spans 15 amino acids. V was pared by 3 bases and J by 0 bases, with 11 bases between. The V gene's germline CDR1 is MNHEY and CDR2 SMNVEV (reference sequence). CDR3 sequence (DNA): TGTGCCAGCAGTTTTCAACCGGGCATGAACACTGAAGCTTTCTTT. This gives the protein CASSFQPGMNTEAFF.

This sequence joins TRBV18 and TRBJ1-4; no clear D. Trimming took 6 bases from V and 4 from J, leaving 9 bases between them. This CDR3 comprises 13 residues. Germline CDR1 and CDR2: KGHSH and LQKENI. The DNA of the CDR3 is TGTGCCAGCTCCCCGAGGCTTAATGAAAAACTGTTTTTT. Protein product: CASSPRLNEKLFF.